This is a list of T cell receptor beta chains from one sample in a study of CD4 and CD8 cells across lung adenocarcinoma regions. In TCRdb, the PCR reads were re-called with MiXCR into one record per CDR3 protein. The sample includes 7,500 to 9,500 distinct CDR3 sequences, about 45% of them seen just once. The sample taken for sequencing was CD4+ T cells from the margin of a lung tumor. Receptors originate from a female donor with lung adenocarcinoma. The CD4 and CD8 labels of this study may be unreliable. Each CDR3 is given with its conserved first and last residue. Fields, in order: clone size, D gene, V gene, J gene, CDR3 protein, CDR3 DNA. D genes are given only for firm matches. A clone size is listed for some rows: how often the clone was seen (once, few, many), or a class if it is expanded.

medium-sized	-	TRBV25-1	TRBJ1-2	CASSESPDVRGYTF	TGTGCCAGCAGTGAATCCCCGGACGTCCGTGGGTACACCTTC
-	-	TRBV18	TRBJ2-7	CASSPKGSYEQYF	TGTGCCAGCTCACCAAAGGGCTCCTACGAGCAGTACTTC
-	-	TRBV4-2	TRBJ1-2	CASSQEGQGNRDYTF	TGTGCCAGCAGCCAAGAAGGGCAGGGTAACAGAGACTACACCTTC
-	-	TRBV6-1	TRBJ2-7	CASRSGAGYEQYF	TGTGCCAGCAGATCCGGGGCAGGGTACGAGCAGTACTTC
many	-	TRBV6-1	TRBJ1-2	CASSATLYGYTF	TGTGCCAGCAGTGCGACGCTCTATGGCTACACCTTC
medium-sized	TRBD1	TRBV28	TRBJ2-1	CASSFQQGALYNEQFF	TGTGCCAGCAGTTTCCAACAGGGGGCGCTTTACAATGAGCAGTTCTTC
-	-	TRBV27	TRBJ2-3	CASSERGGCAKNTQYF	TGTGCCAGCAGCGAGAGGGGGGGGTGTGCCAAAAACACGCAGTATTTT
-	TRBD2	TRBV4-1	TRBJ2-3	CASSQREATDTQYF	TGCGCCAGCAGCCAGCGGGAGGCTACAGATACGCAGTATTTT
-	-	TRBV7-2	TRBJ2-7	CASSPWRVGYEQYF	TGTGCCAGCAGCCCGTGGCGGGTCGGCTACGAGCAGTACTTC
-	TRBD2	TRBV6-1	TRBJ2-3	CASSERIAGGRGTDTQYF	TGTGCCAGCAGTGAAAGGATAGCGGGCGGGAGGGGCACAGATACGCAGTATTTC
-	-	TRBV7-2	TRBJ2-3	CASSPTRDIDTQYF	TGTGCCAGCAGCCCCACCCGGGACATAGATACGCAGTATTTT
-	-	TRBV10-1	TRBJ1-1	CASSETNTEAFF	TGCGCCAGCAGTGAGACGAACACTGAAGCTTTCTTT
few	-	TRBV7-2	TRBJ2-7	CASSNRNYEQYF	TGTGCCAGCAGCAACAGGAACTACGAGCAGTACTTC